The source of this TCR beta chain is a study of technical replicates of blood from several donors. Only in-frame clones appear in the TCRdb table, and some are missing; sequencing was by immunoSEQ multiplex PCR. The sample shows around 30,000 clones, around nine tenths of them seen only once. Sequencing input: PBMCs. This TCR came from a human donor in good health. Some clones in this sample may be carry-over from other donors' samples.

In nucleotides, the CDR3 is TGTGCCTGGAGTGTGACAGTAAACACCATATATTTT. Translated, it gives CAWSVTVNTIYF. J is TRBJ1-3 and V is TRBV30; tentatively, D is TRBD1 (5 bases). V lost 0 bases to trimming and J lost 6 bases, with 6 bases between them. CDR3 length equals 12 residues. Germline V gene sequence: CDR1 GTSNPN, CDR2 SVGIG (reference sequence).